The 16 T cell receptor beta chains listed next were all sequenced from one sample in a study of blood T cell repertoires in COVID-19. Assay: immunoSEQ multiplex PCR; the TCRdb copy retains only in-frame clones and omits some. Counted here are around 250,000 clones, over 70% occurring once; the ten biggest clones make up 2.5% to 3.5%. Sequencing used PBMCs or T cells enriched from blood (not recorded which). The receptors here all came from a woman in her thirties or forties who had been exposed to COVID-19.

This chain connects TRBV29-1 to TRBJ1-1; TRBD1 matches 11 bases. This CDR3 region has 15 residues. V shed 6 bases, J shed 1 base, and the junction held 7 bases outside the gene matches. CDR1 SQVTM and CDR2 ANQGSEA come from the germline V gene. CDR3 protein: CSVKGQGGRNTEAFF. CDR3 DNA: TGCAGCGTGAAGGGACAGGGGGGCCGGAACACTGAAGCTTTCTTT.

This chain links TRBV4-2 with TRBJ2-3; weak D call: TRBD2 (6 bases). The CDR3 is 14 amino acids. Germline V lookup: CDR1 LGHNA, CDR2 YNFKEQ. Between the trimmed V and J ends, which lost 6 bases and 3 bases, there was a span of 13 bases. CDR3 nucleotide sequence: TGTGCCAGCAGTAGGCCAGGGACTACAGATACGCAGTATTTT. Protein sequence: CASSRPGTTDTQYF.

The CDR3, as DNA: TGTGCCAGCAGTGCCACACCATCAAGGAACACCGGGGAGCTGTTTTTT. Translation gives CASSATPSRNTGELFF. The chain carries TRBV28 and TRBJ2-2, with D unclear. CDR1 is MDHEN, CDR2 SYDVKM, per germline. V was trimmed by 5 bases and J by 1 base, leaving 14 bases between them. The CDR3 loop spans 16 amino acids.

The rearrangement joins TRBV28 to TRBJ1-5; 7 bases agree with TRBD1. This CDR3 comprises 14 residues. CDR1 is MDHEN and CDR2 is SYDVKM in the germline V gene. V lost 5 bases and J lost 7; bases outside the gene matches: 8. CDR3 nucleotides: TGTGCCAGCAGTCCGCAGGGGGTAGAGCAGCCCCAGCATTTT. This sequence encodes CASSPQGVEQPQHF. The whole variable domain, remainder taken from reference TRBV28 and TRBJ1-5, is DVKVTQSSRYLVKRTGEKVFLECVQDMDHENMFWYRQDPGLGLRLIYFSYDVKMKEKGDIPEGYSVSREKKERFSLILESASTNQTSMYLCASSPQGVEQPQHFGDGTRLSIL.

This sequence joins TRBV28 and TRBJ1-1, with D maybe TRBD1 (6 bases). There are 15 residues in the CDR3. Trimming took off 5 bases at V and 2 bases at J, with 15 bases between the two ends. Per germline, CDR1 MDHEN and CDR2 SYDVKM. This CDR3 reads CASSLGTRGNTEAFF. Here the CDR3 DNA reads TGTGCCAGCAGTCTCGGGACACGGGGCAACACTGAAGCTTTCTTT.

V usage is TRBV7-2 and J usage is TRBJ1-5, with TRBD1 matching over 8 bases. This CDR3 has 15 amino acids. Germline V gene lookup returns CDR1 SGHTA and CDR2 FQGNSA. The trim removed 4 bases at V and 6 bases at J, leaving 8 bases unmatched. The CDR3 protein is CASSSGQGEGQPQHF. CDR3 DNA sequence: TGTGCCAGCAGCTCCGGACAGGGTGAGGGTCAGCCCCAGCATTTT.

V is TRBV24-1 and J is TRBJ2-2; 7 bases map to TRBD1. CDR3 length: 15 amino acids. Germline V gene sequence: CDR1 KGHDR, CDR2 SFDVKD. With V trimmed by 6 bases and J by 7 bases, 10 bases remained unmatched. The CDR3 region is CATSHPGGKNGELFF. The CDR3 region has the DNA TGTGCCACCAGTCATCCAGGGGGTAAAAACGGGGAGCTGTTTTTT.

This chain uses TRBV12-5 with TRBJ2-5; 15 bases are shared with TRBD2. Germline values: CDR1 LGHNT, CDR2 FRNRAP. This CDR3 region has 17 residues. Unmatched junction bases numbered 8, after V lost 4 bases and J lost 5 bases. DNA for the CDR3: TGTGCTAGTGGTTCCGGGACTAGCGGGAGGTCAGGGGAGACCCAGTACTTC. Amino acids: CASGSGTSGRSGETQYF.

The chain employs TRBV24-1 and TRBJ1-2; 9 positions match TRBD1. The J segment lost 5 bases and the V segment lost 4 bases, leaving 4 bases of the junction unmatched. This CDR3 spans 14 amino acids. Germline values: CDR1 KGHDR, CDR2 SFDVKD. CDR3 amino acids: CATSEPGQGYGYTF. For the CDR3, the DNA is TGTGCCACCAGTGAACCCGGACAGGGGTATGGCTACACCTTC.

This chain joins TRBV30 and TRBJ1-2; D unclear. The CDR3 totals 14 residues. Germline V gene data show CDR1 as GTSNPN and CDR2 as SVGIG (reference sequence). V was cut by 4 bases and J by 5 bases, with 17 bases left in between. CDR3 in amino acids: CAWTPQSGGYGYTF. In DNA, the CDR3 is TGTGCCTGGACCCCCCAAAGTGGCGGGTATGGCTACACCTTC.

This clone showed up many times. CDR3: CASSVGHTGDTEAFF. The CDR3 nucleotides are TGTGCCAGCAGCGTAGGTCACACCGGGGACACTGAAGCTTTCTTT. This chain joins TRBV9 and TRBJ1-1; D remains unclear. With 0 bases removed from V and 3 bases from J, the gap between germline ends came to 12 bases. The germline gives CDR1 SGDLS, CDR2 YYNGEE. The CDR3 is 15 amino acids.

As concerns this clone: At one end the junction does not follow the germline gene, possibly because of a read error. CDR3 sequence: CASSQTSGSSHF. CDR3 DNA: TGTGCCAGCAGTCAAACTAGCGGGAGTTCGCATTTT. This chain joins TRBV12-3 or TRBV12-4 and TRBJ2-3, with 11 bases fitting TRBD2. This CDR3 is built from 12 residues.

The rearrangement joins TRBV2 to TRBJ2-7; the match to TRBD2 covers 16 bases. Per germline, CDR1 SNHLY and CDR2 FYNNEI. The CDR3 runs 16 residues. V dropped 6 bases and J dropped 3; count of bases not matched to a gene: 5. The CDR3 reads CASSHGTSGGVYEQYF. The CDR3 region has the DNA TGTGCCAGCAGCCACGGGACTAGCGGGGGGGTCTACGAGCAGTACTTC.

The V and J genes are TRBV4-1 and TRBJ2-2, with D possibly TRBD1 on 5 matching bases. The V gene lost 4 bases and the J gene lost 4 bases, with 13 bases spanning the gap. The CDR3 has 15 amino acids. Germline values: CDR1 MGHRA, CDR2 YSYEKL. In nucleotides, the CDR3 is TGCGCCAGCAGCCTCGGACAACAATCCACCGGGGAGCTGTTTTTT. It encodes CASSLGQQSTGELFF.

This clone showed up just once. The V call is TRBV7-2, the J call TRBJ2-3, with 9 nucleotides matching TRBD1. In germline, CDR1 is SGHTA, CDR2 FQGNSA. Losses at the gene ends were 5 bases for V and 4 bases for J; bases not matched to a gene: 4. The CDR3 runs to 14 residues. The CDR3 DNA reads TGTGCCAGCAGCCCCAGACAGGGGGCAGATACGCAGTATTTT. Its protein is CASSPRQGADTQYF.

This clone turned up a few times. V and J are TRBV19 and TRBJ2-2, with 7 positions matching TRBD2. Looked up from germline, CDR1 is LNHDA and CDR2 is SQIVND (reference sequence). The CDR3 is 18 amino acids. With V trimmed by 5 bases and J by 4 bases, 16 bases remained unmatched. The CDR3 sequence is CASSARFAGVFFTGELFF. DNA for the CDR3: TGTGCCAGTAGTGCCCGTTTCGCGGGGGTCTTTTTCACCGGGGAGCTGTTTTTT.